The T cell receptor (beta chain) described here comes from a study of STAT5B mutations in CD4+ large granular lymphocyte leukemia. This clone was detected only a few times. Per germline, CDR1 WSHSY and CDR2 SAAADI. V shed 6 bases and J shed 0 bases, with 3 bases lying between them. This CDR3 region has 13 residues. Measured with immunoSEQ multiplex PCR; TCRdb has only the in-frame clones, and not every one. The data contain 30,000 to 35,000 clones, roughly 79% of them seen just once; the ten biggest clones take up approximately 4%. The chain is built from TRBV10-2 and TRBJ2-6; D unclear. The sequenced material came from CD4+ T cells from blood buffy coats. This TCR derives from a human donor in good health. The CDR3 region is CASRLSGANVLTF. In DNA, the CDR3 is TGCGCCAGCAGACTCTCTGGGGCCAACGTCCTGACTTTC.